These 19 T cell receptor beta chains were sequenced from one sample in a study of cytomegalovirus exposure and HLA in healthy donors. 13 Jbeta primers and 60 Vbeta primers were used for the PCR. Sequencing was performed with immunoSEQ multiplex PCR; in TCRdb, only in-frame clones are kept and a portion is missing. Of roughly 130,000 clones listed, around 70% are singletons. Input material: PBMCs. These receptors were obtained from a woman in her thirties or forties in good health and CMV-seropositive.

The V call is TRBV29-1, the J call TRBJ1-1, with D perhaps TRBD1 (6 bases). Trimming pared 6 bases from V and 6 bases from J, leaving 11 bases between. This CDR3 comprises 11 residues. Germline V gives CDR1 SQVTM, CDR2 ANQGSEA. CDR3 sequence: CSVRWGPEAFF. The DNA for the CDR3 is TGCAGCGTGCGGTGGGGGCCTGAAGCTTTCTTT.

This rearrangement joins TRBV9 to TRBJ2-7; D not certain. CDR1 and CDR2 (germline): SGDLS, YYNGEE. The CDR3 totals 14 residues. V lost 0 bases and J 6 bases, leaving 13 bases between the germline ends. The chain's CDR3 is CASSVAGHSGEQYF. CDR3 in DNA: TGTGCCAGCAGCGTAGCGGGTCATTCGGGCGAGCAGTACTTC.

The CDR3 sequence: CASSWEYRERGGYTF. DNA for the CDR3: TGTGCCAGCAGCTGGGAGTATAGGGAACGCGGTGGCTACACCTTC. The gene calls are TRBV5-5 and TRBJ1-2; D is ambiguous. Per germline, CDR1 SGHKS and CDR2 YYEKEE (reference sequence). V was pared by 3 bases and J by 7 bases, with 19 bases between. This CDR3 spans 15 amino acids.

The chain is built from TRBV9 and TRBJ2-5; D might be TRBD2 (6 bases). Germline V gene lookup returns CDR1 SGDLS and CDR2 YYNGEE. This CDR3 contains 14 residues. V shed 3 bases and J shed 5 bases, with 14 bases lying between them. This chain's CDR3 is CASSGGPRGETQYF. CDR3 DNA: TGTGCCAGCAGCGGAGGCCCCCGGGGGGAGACCCAGTACTTC.

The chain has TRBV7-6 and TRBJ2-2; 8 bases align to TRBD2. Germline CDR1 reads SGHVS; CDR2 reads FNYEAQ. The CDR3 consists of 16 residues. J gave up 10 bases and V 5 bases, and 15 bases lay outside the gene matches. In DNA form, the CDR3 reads TGTGCCAGCAGCCCCAAAGGAGCGGGGGTTGGAGAGGAGCTGTTTTTT. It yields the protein CASSPKGAGVGEELFF.

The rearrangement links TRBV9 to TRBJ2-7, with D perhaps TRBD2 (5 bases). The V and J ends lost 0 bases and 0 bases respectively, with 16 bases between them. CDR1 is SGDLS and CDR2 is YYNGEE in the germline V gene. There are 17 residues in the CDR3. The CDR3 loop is CASSVGAGLATSYEQYF. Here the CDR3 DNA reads TGTGCCAGCAGCGTAGGGGCGGGTTTAGCGACCTCCTACGAGCAGTACTTC.

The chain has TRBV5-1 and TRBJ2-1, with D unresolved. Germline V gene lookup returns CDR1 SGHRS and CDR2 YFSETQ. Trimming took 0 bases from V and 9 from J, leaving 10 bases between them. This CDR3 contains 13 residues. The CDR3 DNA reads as TGCGCCAGCAGCTTGGCCATCATTAGTGAGCAGTTCTTC. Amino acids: CASSLAIISEQFF.

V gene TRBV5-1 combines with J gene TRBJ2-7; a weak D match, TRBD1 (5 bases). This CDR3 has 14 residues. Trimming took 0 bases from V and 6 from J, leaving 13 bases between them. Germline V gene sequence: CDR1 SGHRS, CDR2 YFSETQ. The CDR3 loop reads CASSLDRRNSEQYF. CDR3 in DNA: TGCGCCAGCAGCTTGGACAGGCGGAACTCCGAGCAGTACTTC. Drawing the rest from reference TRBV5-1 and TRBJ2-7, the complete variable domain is KAGVTQTPRYLIKTRGQQVTLSCSPISGHRSVSWYQQTPGQGLQFLFEYFSETQRNKGNFPGRFSGRQFSNSRSEMNVSTLELGDSALYLCASSLDRRNSEQYFGPGTRLTVT.

CDR3 residues: CATSRDAGTSGDSDTQYF. Written as DNA, the CDR3 is TGTGCCACCAGCAGAGATGCGGGGACTAGCGGGGACTCAGATACGCAGTATTTT. The J gene is TRBJ2-3, the V gene TRBV15; 13 bases fit TRBD2. With V trimmed by 0 bases and J by 4 bases, 7 bases remained unmatched. The CDR3 spans 18 residues. CDR1 is LNHNV and CDR2 is YYDKDF in the germline V gene (reference sequence).

The CDR3 coding sequence is TGTGCCAGCAGTGTCGGGATGGATACGCAGTATTTT. Protein: CASSVGMDTQYF. The chain uses TRBV2 and TRBJ2-3; D possibly corresponds to TRBD2 (5 bases). Germline CDR1 and CDR2: SNHLY and FYNNEI. Trimming stripped 4 bases from V and 6 bases from J, with 8 bases between. The CDR3 contains 12 residues.

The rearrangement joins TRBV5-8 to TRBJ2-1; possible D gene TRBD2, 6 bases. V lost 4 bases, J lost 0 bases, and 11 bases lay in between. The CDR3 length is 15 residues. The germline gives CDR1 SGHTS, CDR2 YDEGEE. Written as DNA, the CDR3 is TGTGCCAGCAGCGGCGGGACTTTCTCCTACAATGAGCAGTTCTTC. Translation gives CASSGGTFSYNEQFF.

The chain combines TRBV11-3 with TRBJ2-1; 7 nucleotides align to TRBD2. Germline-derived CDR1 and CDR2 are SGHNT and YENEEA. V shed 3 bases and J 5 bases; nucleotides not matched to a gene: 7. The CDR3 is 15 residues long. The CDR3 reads CASSFGGGTNNEQFF. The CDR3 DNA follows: TGTGCCAGCAGCTTTGGGGGGGGGACGAACAATGAGCAGTTCTTC.

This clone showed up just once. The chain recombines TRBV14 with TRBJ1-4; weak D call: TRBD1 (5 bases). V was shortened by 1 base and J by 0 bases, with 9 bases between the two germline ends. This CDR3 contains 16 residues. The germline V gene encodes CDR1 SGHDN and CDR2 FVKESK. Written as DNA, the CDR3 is TGTGCCAGCAGCCAAGGGACAAGGACAACTAATGAAAAACTGTTTTTT. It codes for CASSQGTRTTNEKLFF.

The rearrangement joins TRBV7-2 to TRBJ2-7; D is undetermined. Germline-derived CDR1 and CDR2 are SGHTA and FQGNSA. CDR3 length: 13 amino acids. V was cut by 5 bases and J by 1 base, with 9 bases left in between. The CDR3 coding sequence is TGTGCCAGCAGCCCTAGATTTTCCTACGAGCAGTACTTC. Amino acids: CASSPRFSYEQYF. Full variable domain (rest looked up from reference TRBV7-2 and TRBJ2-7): GAGVSQSPSNKVTEKGKDVELRCDPISGHTALYWYRQSLGQGLEFLIYFQGNSAPDKSGLPSDRFSAERTGGSVSTLTIQRTQQEDSAVYLCASSPRFSYEQYFGPGTRLTVT.

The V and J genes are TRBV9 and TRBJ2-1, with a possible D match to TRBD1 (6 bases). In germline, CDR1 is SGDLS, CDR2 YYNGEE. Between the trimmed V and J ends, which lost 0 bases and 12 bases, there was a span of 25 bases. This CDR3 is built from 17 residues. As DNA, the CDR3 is TGTGCCAGCAGCGTAGTAGGACAGTATGGAATGAGCAGTGTGCAGTTCTTC. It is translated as CASSVVGQYGMSSVQFF. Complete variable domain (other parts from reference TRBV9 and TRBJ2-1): DSGVTQTPKHLITATGQRVTLRCSPRSGDLSVYWYQQSLDQGLQFLIQYYNGEERAKGNILERFSAQQFPDLHSELNLSSLELGDSALYFCASSVVGQYGMSSVQFFGPGTRLTVL.

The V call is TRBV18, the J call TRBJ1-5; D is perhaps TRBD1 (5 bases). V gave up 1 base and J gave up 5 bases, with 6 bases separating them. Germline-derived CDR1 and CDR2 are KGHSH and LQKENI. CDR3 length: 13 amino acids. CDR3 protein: CASSPQGYQPQHF. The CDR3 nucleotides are TGTGCCAGCTCACCACAGGGGTATCAGCCCCAGCATTTT. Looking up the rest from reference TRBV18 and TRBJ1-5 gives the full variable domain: NAGVMQNPRHLVRRRGQEARLRCSPMKGHSHVYWYRQLPEEGLKFMVYLQKENIIDESGMPKERFSAEFPKEGPSILRIQQVVRGDSAAYFCASSPQGYQPQHFGDGTRLSIL.

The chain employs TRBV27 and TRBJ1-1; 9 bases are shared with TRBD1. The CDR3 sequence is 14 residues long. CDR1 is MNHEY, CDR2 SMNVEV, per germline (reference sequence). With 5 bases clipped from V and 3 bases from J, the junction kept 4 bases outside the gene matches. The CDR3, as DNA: TGTGCCAGCAGTCCCCGACAGGGGGACACTGAAGCTTTCTTT. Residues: CASSPRQGDTEAFF.

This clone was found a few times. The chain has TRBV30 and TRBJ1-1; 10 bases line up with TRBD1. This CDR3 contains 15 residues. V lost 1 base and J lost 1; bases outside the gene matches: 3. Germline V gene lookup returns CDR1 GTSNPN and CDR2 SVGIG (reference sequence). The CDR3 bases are TGTGCCTGGAGTGGTTGGACAGGGGGGAACACTGAAGCTTTCTTT. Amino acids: CAWSGWTGGNTEAFF.

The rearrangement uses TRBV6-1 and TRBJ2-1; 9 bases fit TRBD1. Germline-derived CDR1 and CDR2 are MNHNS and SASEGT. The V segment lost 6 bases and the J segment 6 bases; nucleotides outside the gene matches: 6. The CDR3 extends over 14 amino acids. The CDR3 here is CASRGTGMGNEQFF. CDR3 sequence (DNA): TGTGCCAGCAGAGGGACAGGGATGGGCAATGAGCAGTTCTTC.